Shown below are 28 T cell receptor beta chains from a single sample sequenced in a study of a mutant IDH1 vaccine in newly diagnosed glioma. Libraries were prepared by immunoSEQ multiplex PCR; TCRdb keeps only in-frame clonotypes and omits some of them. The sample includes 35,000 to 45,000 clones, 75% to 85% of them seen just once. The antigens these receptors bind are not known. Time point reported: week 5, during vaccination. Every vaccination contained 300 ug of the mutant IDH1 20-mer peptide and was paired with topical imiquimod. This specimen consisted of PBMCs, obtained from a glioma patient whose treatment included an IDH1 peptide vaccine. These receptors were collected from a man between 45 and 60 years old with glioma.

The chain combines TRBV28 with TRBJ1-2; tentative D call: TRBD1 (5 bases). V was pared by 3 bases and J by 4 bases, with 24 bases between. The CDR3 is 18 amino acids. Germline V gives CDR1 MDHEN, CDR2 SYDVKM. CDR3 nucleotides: TGTGCCAGCAGTTTTTCCCGGGGGATCATCGGTAACCCCTATGGCTACACCTTC. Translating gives CASSFSRGIIGNPYGYTF.

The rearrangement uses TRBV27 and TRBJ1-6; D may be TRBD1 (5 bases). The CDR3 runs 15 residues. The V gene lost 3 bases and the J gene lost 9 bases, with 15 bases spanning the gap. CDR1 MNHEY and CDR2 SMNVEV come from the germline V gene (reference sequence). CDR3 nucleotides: TGTGCCAGCAGTTTCTCGGGGCTGGGTAGTTCACCCCTCCACTTT. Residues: CASSFSGLGSSPLHF.

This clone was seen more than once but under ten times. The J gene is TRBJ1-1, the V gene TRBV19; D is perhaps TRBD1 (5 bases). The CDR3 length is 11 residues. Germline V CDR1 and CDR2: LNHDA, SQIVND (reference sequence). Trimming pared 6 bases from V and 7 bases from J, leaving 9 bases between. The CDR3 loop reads CASRVGVEAFF. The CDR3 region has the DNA TGTGCCAGTAGGGTAGGGGTTGAAGCTTTCTTT.

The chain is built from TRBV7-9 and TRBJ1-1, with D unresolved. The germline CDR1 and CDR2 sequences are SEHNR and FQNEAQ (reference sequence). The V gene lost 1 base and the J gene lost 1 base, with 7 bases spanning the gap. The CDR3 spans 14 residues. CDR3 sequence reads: CASSLEHRNTEAFF. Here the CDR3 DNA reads TGTGCCAGCAGCTTAGAGCACAGGAACACTGAAGCTTTCTTT.

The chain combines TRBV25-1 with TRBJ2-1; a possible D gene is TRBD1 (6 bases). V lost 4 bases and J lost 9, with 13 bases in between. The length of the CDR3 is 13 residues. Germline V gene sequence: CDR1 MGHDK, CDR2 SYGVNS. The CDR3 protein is CASSARTAAEQFF. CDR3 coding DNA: TGTGCCAGCAGTGCAAGGACAGCAGCTGAGCAGTTCTTC.

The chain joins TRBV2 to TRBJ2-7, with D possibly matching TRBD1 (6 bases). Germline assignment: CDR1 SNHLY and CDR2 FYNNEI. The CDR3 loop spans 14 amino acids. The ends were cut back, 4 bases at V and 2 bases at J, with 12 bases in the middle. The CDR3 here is CASSVGGRAYEQYF. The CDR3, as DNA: TGTGCCAGCAGTGTAGGGGGACGGGCCTACGAGCAGTACTTC.

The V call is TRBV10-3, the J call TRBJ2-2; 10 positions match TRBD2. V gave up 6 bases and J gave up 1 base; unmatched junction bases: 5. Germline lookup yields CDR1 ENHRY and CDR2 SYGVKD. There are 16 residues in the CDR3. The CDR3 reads CAIRGWTSGNTGELFF. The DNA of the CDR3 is TGTGCCATCAGAGGTTGGACTAGCGGGAACACCGGGGAGCTGTTTTTT.

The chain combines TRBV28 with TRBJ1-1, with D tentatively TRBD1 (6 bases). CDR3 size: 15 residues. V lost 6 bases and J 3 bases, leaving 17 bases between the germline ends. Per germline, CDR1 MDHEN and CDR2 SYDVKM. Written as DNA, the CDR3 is TGTGCCAGCAGACCGGAGACAGGCCGGGACACTGAAGCTTTCTTT. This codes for CASRPETGRDTEAFF.

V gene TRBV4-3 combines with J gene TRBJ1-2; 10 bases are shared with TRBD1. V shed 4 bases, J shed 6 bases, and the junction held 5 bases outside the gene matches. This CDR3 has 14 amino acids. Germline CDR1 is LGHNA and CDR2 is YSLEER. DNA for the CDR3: TGCGCCAGCAGCCGGACGGACAGGGGGGATGGCTACACCTTC. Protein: CASSRTDRGDGYTF.

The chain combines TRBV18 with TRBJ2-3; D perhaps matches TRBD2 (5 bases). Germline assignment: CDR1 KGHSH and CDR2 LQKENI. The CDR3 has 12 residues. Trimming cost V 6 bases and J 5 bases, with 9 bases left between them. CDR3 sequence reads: CASSPRGDTQYF. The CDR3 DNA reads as TGTGCCAGCTCCCCTCGGGGAGATACGCAGTATTTT.

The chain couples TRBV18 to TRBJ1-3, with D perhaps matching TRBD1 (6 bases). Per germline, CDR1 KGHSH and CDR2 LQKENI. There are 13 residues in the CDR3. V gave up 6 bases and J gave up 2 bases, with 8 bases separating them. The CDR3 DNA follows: TGTGCCAGCTCGGGGGGGCCTGGAAACACCATATATTTT. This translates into CASSGGPGNTIYF.

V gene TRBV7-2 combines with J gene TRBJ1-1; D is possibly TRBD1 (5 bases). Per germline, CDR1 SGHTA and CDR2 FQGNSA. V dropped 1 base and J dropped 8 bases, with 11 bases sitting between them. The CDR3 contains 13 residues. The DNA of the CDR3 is TGTGCCAGCAGCTTAGGACAGCAGACAGAAGCTTTCTTT. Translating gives CASSLGQQTEAFF.

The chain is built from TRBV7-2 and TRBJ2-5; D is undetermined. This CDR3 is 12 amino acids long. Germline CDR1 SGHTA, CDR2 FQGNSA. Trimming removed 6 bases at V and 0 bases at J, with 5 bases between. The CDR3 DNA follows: TGTGCCAGCAGTCTTTACCAAGAGACCCAGTACTTC. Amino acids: CASSLYQETQYF.

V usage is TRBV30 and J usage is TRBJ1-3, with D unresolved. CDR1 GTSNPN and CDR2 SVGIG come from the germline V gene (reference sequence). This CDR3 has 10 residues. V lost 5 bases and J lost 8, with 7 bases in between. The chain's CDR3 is CAWGRYTIYF. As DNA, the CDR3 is TGTGCCTGGGGAAGGTACACCATATATTTT.

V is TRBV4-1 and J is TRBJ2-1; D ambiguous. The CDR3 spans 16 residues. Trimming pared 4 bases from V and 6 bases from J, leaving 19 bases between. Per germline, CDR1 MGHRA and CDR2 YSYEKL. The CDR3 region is CASSPLERRLGNEQFF. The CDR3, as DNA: TGCGCCAGCAGCCCCCTTGAGCGCCGGCTGGGCAATGAGCAGTTCTTC.

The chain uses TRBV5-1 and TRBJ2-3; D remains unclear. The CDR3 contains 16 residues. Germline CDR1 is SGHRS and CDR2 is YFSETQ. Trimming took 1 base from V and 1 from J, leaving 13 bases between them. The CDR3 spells CASSLRGQPRTDTQYF. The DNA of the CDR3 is TGCGCCAGCAGCTTGCGAGGTCAGCCGCGCACAGATACGCAGTATTTT.

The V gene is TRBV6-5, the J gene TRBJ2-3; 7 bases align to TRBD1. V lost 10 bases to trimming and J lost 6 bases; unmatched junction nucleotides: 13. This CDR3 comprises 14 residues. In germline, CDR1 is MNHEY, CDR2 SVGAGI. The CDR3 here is CAIKIGTDSDTQYF. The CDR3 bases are TGTGCCATTAAGATAGGGACAGATAGCGATACGCAGTATTTT.

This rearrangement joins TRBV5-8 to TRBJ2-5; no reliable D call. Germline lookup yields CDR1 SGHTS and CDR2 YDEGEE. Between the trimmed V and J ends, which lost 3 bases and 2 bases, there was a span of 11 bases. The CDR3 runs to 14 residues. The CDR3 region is CASSSIIRQETQYF. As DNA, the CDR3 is TGTGCCAGCAGCTCCATTATACGGCAAGAGACCCAGTACTTC.

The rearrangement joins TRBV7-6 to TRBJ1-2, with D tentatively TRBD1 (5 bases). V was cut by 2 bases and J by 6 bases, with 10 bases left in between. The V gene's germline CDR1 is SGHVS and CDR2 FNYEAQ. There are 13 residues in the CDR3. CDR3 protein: CASSLPDRNGYTF. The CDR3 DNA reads TGTGCCAGCAGCTTACCAGACAGAAATGGCTACACCTTC.

DNA of the CDR3: TGTGCCTCTTGGGGGCTCAACTATGGCTACACCTTC. Translation gives CASWGLNYGYTF. The chain combines TRBV19 with TRBJ1-2; the D gene is possibly TRBD1 (6 bases). The CDR3 length is 12 residues. Germline V gene lookup returns CDR1 LNHDA and CDR2 SQIVND (reference sequence). V lost 11 bases and J lost 2, with 12 bases in between.

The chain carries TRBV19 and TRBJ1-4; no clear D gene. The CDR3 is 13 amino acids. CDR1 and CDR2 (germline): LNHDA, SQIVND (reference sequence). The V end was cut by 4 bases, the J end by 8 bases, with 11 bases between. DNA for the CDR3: TGTGCCAGTAGTACGAGCGTGGGGGAAAAACTGTTTTTT. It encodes CASSTSVGEKLFF.

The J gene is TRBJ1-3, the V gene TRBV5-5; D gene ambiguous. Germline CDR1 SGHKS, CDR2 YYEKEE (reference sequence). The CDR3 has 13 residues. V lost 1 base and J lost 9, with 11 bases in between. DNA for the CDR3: TGTGCCAGCAGCTTGACGGACGCCGGCACCATATATTTT. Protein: CASSLTDAGTIYF.

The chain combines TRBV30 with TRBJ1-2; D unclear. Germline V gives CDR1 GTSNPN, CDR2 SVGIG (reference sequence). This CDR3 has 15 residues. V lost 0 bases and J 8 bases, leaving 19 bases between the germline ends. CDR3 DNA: TGTGCCTGGAGTGTACCATACCGACGAGTAGGAGGCTACACCTTC. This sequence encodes CAWSVPYRRVGGYTF.

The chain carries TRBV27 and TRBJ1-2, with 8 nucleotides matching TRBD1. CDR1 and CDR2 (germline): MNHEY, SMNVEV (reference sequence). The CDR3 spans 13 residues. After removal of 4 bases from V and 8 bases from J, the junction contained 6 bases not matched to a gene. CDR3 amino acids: CASSSQGAGGYTF. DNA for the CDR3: TGTGCCAGCAGTTCTCAGGGGGCGGGGGGCTACACCTTC.

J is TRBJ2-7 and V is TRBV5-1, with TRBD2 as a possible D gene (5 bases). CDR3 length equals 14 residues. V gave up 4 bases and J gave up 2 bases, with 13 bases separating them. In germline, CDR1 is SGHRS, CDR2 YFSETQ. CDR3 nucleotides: TGCGCCAGCAGCCCGGACGGGATTCCCTACGAGCAGTACTTC. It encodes CASSPDGIPYEQYF.

CDR3 region: CASSFDENSPLHF. CDR3 sequence (DNA): TGTGCCAGCAGCTTTGACGAAAATTCACCCCTCCACTTT. V is TRBV7-9 and J is TRBJ1-6; the D is unclear. Germline lookup yields CDR1 SEHNR and CDR2 FQNEAQ (reference sequence). V lost 3 bases to trimming and J lost 7 bases, with 7 bases between them. There are 13 residues in the CDR3.

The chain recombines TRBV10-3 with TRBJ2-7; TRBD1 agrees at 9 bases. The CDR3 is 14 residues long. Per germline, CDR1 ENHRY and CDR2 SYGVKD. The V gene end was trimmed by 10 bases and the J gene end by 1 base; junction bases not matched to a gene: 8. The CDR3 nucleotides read TGTGCCACCATCGACAGGGGGTCATCCTACGAGCAGTACTTC. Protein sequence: CATIDRGSSYEQYF.

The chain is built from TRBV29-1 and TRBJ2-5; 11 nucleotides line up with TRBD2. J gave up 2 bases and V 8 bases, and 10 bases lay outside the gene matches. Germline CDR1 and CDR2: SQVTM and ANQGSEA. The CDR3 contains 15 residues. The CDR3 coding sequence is TGCAGCTTGACGGACCGGACTAGCGGGCAAGAGACCCAGTACTTC. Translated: CSLTDRTSGQETQYF.